The sequence of this T cell receptor (beta chain) was determined in a study of breast tumors, draining lymph nodes, adjacent tissues. Breast cancer patients provided tissue from their axillary draining lymph nodes. The CDR3 is made up of 15 amino acids. Looked up from germline, CDR1 is SNHLY and CDR2 is FYNNEI. TCRdb recomputed calls from the multiplex PCR reads with MiXCR, one row per CDR3 protein. The table includes nearly 200,000 distinct CDR3 sequences, approximately 31% detected once. To note about this clonotype: A read error may account for a junction end that differs from germline.

Sequenced sample: axillary lymph node tissue. This sequence was found in a female donor with breast cancer. Some clones in this sample may be carry-over from other donors' samples. The chain uses TRBV2 and TRBJ2-7, with D possibly being TRBD2 (5 bases). The CDR3 is CASSEVTQGTGELYF. For the CDR3, the DNA is TGTGCCAGCAGTGAGGTCACCCAAGGAACCGGGGAGCTGTACTTC.